This is a list of T cell receptor beta chains from one sample in a study of early T cells in non-severe SARS-CoV-2 infection. TCRdb ran MiXCR on the 5' RACE reads and lists one entry per CDR3 protein. Of about 56,000 distinct CDR3 sequences listed, about 15% are singletons. Source: whole blood, taken at baseline. The receptors shown here come from an adult who was a healthcare worker with PCR-confirmed SARS-CoV-2 infection or an uninfected control (not recorded which). CDR3s leave out the opening cysteine and the closing phenylalanine or tryptophan. Each record gives: J gene, V gene, D gene, CDR3 protein. The D gene is left open where the match is weak.

>TRBJ1-6|TRBV6-5|TRBD1
ASSSGTGGLPLH
>TRBJ2-7|TRBV11-2|TRBD1
ASRGQGNYEQY
>TRBJ2-7|TRBV6-5|-
ASSKINPYEQY
>TRBJ2-4|TRBV15|TRBD1
ATSSGTGQDLAKNIQY
>TRBJ2-2|TRBV6-1|-
ASSEIPGTYGELF
>TRBJ2-2|TRBV28|-
ASNLYGELF
>TRBJ2-4|TRBV27|-
ASSFGRAKNIQY
>TRBJ2-3|TRBV7-3|-
ASSPVSGPSTDTQY
>TRBJ2-1|TRBV20-1|-
SASLAPLAYNEQF
>TRBJ2-1|TRBV7-2|TRBD2
ASSSVLAGGTNEQF
>TRBJ2-3|TRBV10-2|-
ASSESPWDTQY
>TRBJ2-2|TRBV5-5|-
ASSSGASTGELF
>TRBJ2-3|TRBV9|TRBD2
ASSPGDSGGRTQY
>TRBJ2-1|TRBV12-3/TRBV12-4|-
ASSFGVFNEQF
>TRBJ2-1|TRBV18|-
ASSPRPGTPYNEQF
>TRBJ2-6|TRBV3-1|-
ASSQQQHGHSGANVLT
>TRBJ1-6|TRBV7-9|-
ASSLDGEAPLH
>TRBJ2-4|TRBV6-4|-
ASSDQVSENIQY
>TRBJ1-1|TRBV20-1|-
SARSVGSPEAF
>TRBJ2-7|TRBV20-1|TRBD2
SASTTSGGATYEQY
>TRBJ1-2|TRBV10-3|-
AISRGEIDGYT
>TRBJ2-1|TRBV7-8|-
ASSPLLRGQF